These 32 T cell receptor beta chains originate from one sample sequenced in a study of metastatic and nonmetastatic thyroid tumors. With MiXCR, TCRdb reprocessed the PCR reads. This sample carries 25,000 or so clones, about 15% of them seen once, and the ten largest clones take 15% to 19%. Ahead of thyroid surgery, no patient had received treatment of any kind. The specimen sequenced was blood. These receptors came from a male donor with papillary thyroid cancer or a benign thyroid nodule (not recorded which). Some clones in this sample may be carry-over from other donors' samples.

This clone was seen at least ten times. Additional DNA sequences in this sample encode the identical CDR3. The rearrangement joins TRBV7-3 to TRBJ2-2; TRBD1 matches 7 bases. Trimming cost V 5 bases and J 9 bases; bases outside gene matches: 9. This CDR3 contains 14 residues. In germline, CDR1 is SGHTA, CDR2 FQGTGA. Here the CDR3 reads CASSPGTGARELFF. DNA of the CDR3: TGTGCCAGCAGCCCCGGCACAGGGGCCAGGGAGCTGTTTTTT.

This clone was observed once. Germline is not matched at one junction end, which may reflect a read error. The chain carries TRBV20-1 and TRBJ2-5; TRBD2 agrees at 8 bases. CDR1 and CDR2 (germline): DFQATT, SNEGSKA (reference sequence). The CDR3 loop spans 15 amino acids. The CDR3 sequence: CSAGDGGDIQETQYF. The DNA for the CDR3 is TGCAGTGCTGGAGACGGGGGGGACATCCAAGAGACCCAGTACTTC.

Ten or more counts support this clone. CDR3 DNA sequence: TGTGCCAGCAGCCAAGATCAGAGGGTGCAGACCCAGTACTTC. Protein: CASSQDQRVQTQYF. V usage is TRBV14 and J usage is TRBJ2-5, with D perhaps TRBD2 (5 bases). Germline values: CDR1 SGHDN, CDR2 FVKESK. V lost 0 bases to trimming and J lost 6 bases, with 11 bases between them. The CDR3 sequence is 14 residues long.

The chain uses TRBV20-1 and TRBJ2-1; D call uncertain. V lost 3 bases, J lost 4 bases, and 7 bases lay in between. Germline CDR1 reads DFQATT; CDR2 reads SNEGSKA (reference sequence). The CDR3 consists of 12 residues. CDR3 sequence: CSASPVYNEQFF. The CDR3 DNA reads TGCAGTGCTAGCCCGGTATACAATGAGCAGTTCTTC.

This clone has at least ten counts. The J gene is TRBJ2-5, the V gene TRBV12-3 or TRBV12-4; 7 bases map to TRBD1. V lost 0 bases and J lost 7; bases outside the gene matches: 8. The CDR3 loop spans 15 amino acids. For the CDR3, the DNA is TGTGCCAGCAGTTTAGCGCTTGAGGGGGCTCGGACCCAGTACTTC. It yields the protein CASSLALEGARTQYF.

The table lists this clone with many counts. The chain uses TRBV11-1 and TRBJ1-2, with a weak D call TRBD1 (5 bases). Trimming left V 5 bases short and J 10 bases short, with 23 bases between. This CDR3 comprises 15 residues. From germline, CDR1 is SGHAT and CDR2 FQDESV (reference sequence). The CDR3 protein is CASSLPPGPPFDYTF. CDR3 sequence (DNA): TGTGCCAGCAGCCTACCCCCGGGACCGCCCTTCGACTACACCTTC.

This clone was observed many times. V and J are TRBV27 and TRBJ2-6, with 8 bases that match TRBD1. The germline gives CDR1 MNHEY, CDR2 SMNVEV (reference sequence). With V trimmed by 5 bases and J by 2 bases, 14 bases remained unmatched. The CDR3 covers 19 residues. CDR3 protein: CASSISDRGTFPGANVLTF. As DNA, the CDR3 is TGTGCCAGCAGTATTTCCGACAGGGGTACTTTCCCTGGGGCCAACGTCCTGACTTTC.

Comment on this clone: In this CDR3 the conserved last residue, phenylalanine or tryptophan, is missing, so a read error is likely. The chain is built from TRBV19 and TRBJ2-2, with D unresolved. The germline gives CDR1 LNHDA, CDR2 SQIVND (reference sequence). The CDR3 runs to 14 residues. CDR3 region: CASRPLDANGELFY. The CDR3 DNA is TGTGCGAGTAGACCATTGGACGCAAACGGGGAGCTGTTTTAT.

With regard to this clone: A read error may explain this, as a much larger clone is one base away. V and J are TRBV2 and TRBJ1-1; 7 nucleotides agree with TRBD1. V was clipped by 4 bases and J by 11 bases; unmatched bases: 4. The germline V gene encodes CDR1 SNHLY and CDR2 FYNNEI. The CDR3 length is 11 residues. In DNA, the CDR3 is TGTGCCAGCAGTGGACAGGGATGGGCTTTCTTT. Translated: CASSGQGWAFF.

Ten or more counts support this clone. The V call is TRBV29-1, the J call TRBJ2-1; 8 positions match TRBD2. The CDR3 contains 16 residues. Germline values: CDR1 SQVTM, CDR2 ANQGSEA. V lost 1 base, J lost 7 bases, and 12 bases stayed unmatched. CDR3 in amino acids: CSVEGTERGSLNEQFF. The CDR3 region has the DNA TGCAGCGTTGAAGGGACCGAGCGGGGGAGCTTAAATGAGCAGTTCTTC.

This clone was counted ten times or more. This sequence joins TRBV28 and TRBJ2-7, with a possible D match to TRBD1 (6 bases). Germline CDR1 and CDR2: MDHEN and SYDVKM. This CDR3 comprises 14 residues. V lost 4 bases and J 5 bases, leaving 15 bases between the germline ends. The CDR3 loop reads CASSSYRVLNEQYF. The CDR3 DNA sequence: TGTGCCAGCAGTTCATACAGGGTCCTGAACGAGCAGTACTTC.

The gene calls are TRBV9 and TRBJ2-3, with TRBD2 matching 9 bases. Germline CDR1 SGDLS, CDR2 YYNGEE. J was trimmed by 4 bases and V by 0 bases; bases with no gene match: 6. There are 16 residues in the CDR3. Here the CDR3 DNA reads TGTGCCAGCAGCGTAGGTGGCGGGAGGGCCGCAGATACGCAGTATTTT. It encodes CASSVGGGRAADTQYF.

In its sample, this clone was seen many times. V gene TRBV5-4 combines with J gene TRBJ2-5; D unclear. Germline lookup yields CDR1 SGHNT and CDR2 YYREEE (reference sequence). V lost 0 bases and J 1 base, leaving 7 bases between the germline ends. The CDR3 is 14 residues long. The CDR3 DNA reads TGTGCCAGCAGCTTGGGGCAAGGCCAAGAGACCCAGTACTTC. Translating it yields CASSLGQGQETQYF.

The rearrangement uses TRBV5-3 and TRBJ1-1; D gene ambiguous. TRBV5-3 is recorded as an ORF, its role being uncertain. V lost 8 bases to trimming and J lost 4 bases, with 12 bases between them. This CDR3 has 12 amino acids. The CDR3 DNA is TGTGCCAGCAGTCCCATGGGCACTGAAGCTTTCTTT. It is translated as CASSPMGTEAFF.

This clone was seen many times. CDR3 in DNA: TGTGCCAGCCATCCCAGGGGATCGTGGCTGGTCCACGAGCAGTACTTC. Translation: CASHPRGSWLVHEQYF. This chain uses TRBV12-3 or TRBV12-4 with TRBJ2-7; perhaps TRBD1 as D (6 bases). CDR3 length equals 16 residues. Trimming took off 8 bases at V and 5 bases at J, with 25 bases between the two ends.

This clone was seen ten or more times. The chain employs TRBV19 and TRBJ2-5; no clear D gene. Germline-derived CDR1 and CDR2 are LNHDA and SQIVND (reference sequence). The CDR3 covers 16 residues. The V end lost 0 bases, the J end lost 1 base, and 12 bases lay between the germline ends. The CDR3 sequence: CASSIDISFPQETQYF. The DNA of the CDR3 is TGTGCCAGTAGTATAGACATCTCCTTCCCCCAAGAGACCCAGTACTTC.

This clone was counted ten times or more. The rearrangement uses TRBV18 and TRBJ2-3; D is possibly TRBD2 (5 bases). V gave up 3 bases and J gave up 2 bases, with 18 bases separating them. From germline, CDR1 is KGHSH and CDR2 LQKENI. CDR3 length equals 17 residues. The CDR3: CASSPLASFPNTDTQYF. The DNA for the CDR3 is TGTGCCAGCTCACCTTTGGCTAGCTTTCCCAACACAGATACGCAGTATTTT.

This clone was counted ten times or more. The rearrangement joins TRBV5-1 to TRBJ1-2; no definite D call. Germline V gene data show CDR1 as SGHRS and CDR2 as YFSETQ. The CDR3 consists of 11 residues. V lost 5 bases and J 2 bases, leaving 4 bases between the germline ends. The CDR3 region is CASSNNYGYTF. In DNA form, the CDR3 reads TGCGCCAGCAGTAACAACTATGGCTACACCTTC.

A single count supports this clone. V is TRBV11-2 and J is TRBJ2-1; the D call may be TRBD1 or TRBD2 (5 bases each). CDR1 is SGHAT and CDR2 is FQNNGV in the germline V gene. CDR3 size: 15 residues. Trimming stripped 4 bases from V and 4 bases from J, with 14 bases between. This chain's CDR3 is CASSSGPAVYNEQFF. The DNA for the CDR3 is TGTGCCAGCAGCTCGGGACCAGCGGTTTACAATGAGCAGTTCTTC.

This clone was seen repeatedly, ten times or more. The identical CDR3 is also encoded by other nucleotide sequences in the sample. The V and J genes are TRBV5-1 and TRBJ1-1; no clear D gene. The CDR3 has 15 residues. From germline, CDR1 is SGHRS and CDR2 YFSETQ. The germline V and J ends were trimmed by 8 bases and 0 bases, with 17 bases remaining between them. CDR3 residues: CASSPNTGMNTEAFF. As DNA, the CDR3 is TGCGCCAGTAGCCCCAATACGGGTATGAACACTGAAGCTTTCTTT.

This clone showed up many times. This rearrangement joins TRBV15 to TRBJ2-7; D unresolved. The V end was cut by 4 bases, the J end by 1 base, with 8 bases between. Germline lookup yields CDR1 LNHNV and CDR2 YYDKDF (reference sequence). The CDR3 has 13 residues. The CDR3 DNA is TGTGCCACCAGCAAAGACTTATCCTACGAGCAGTACTTC. Its protein product is CATSKDLSYEQYF.

With regard to this clone: This likely comes from a read error, as the CDR3 has no conserved phenylalanine or tryptophan at its end. The V and J genes are TRBV6-1 and TRBJ1-5, with D perhaps TRBD1 (6 bases). Trimming stripped 4 bases from V and 1 base from J, with 17 bases between. This CDR3 contains 17 residues. Germline loops: CDR1 MNHNS, CDR2 SASEGT. CDR3 in amino acids: CASSVLIGGGSNQPQHL. In nucleotides, the CDR3 is TGTGCCAGCAGTGTCCTTATCGGGGGCGGGAGCAATCAGCCCCAGCATTTA.

This clone was counted ten times or more. The chain employs TRBV15 and TRBJ2-5; tentatively, D is TRBD2 (5 bases). CDR3 length: 12 amino acids. V lost 4 bases to trimming and J lost 5 bases, with 8 bases between them. CDR1 and CDR2 from the germline V gene are LNHNV and YYDKDF (reference sequence). CDR3 DNA: TGTGCCACCAGCACCGGAGGCGAGACCCAGTACTTC. Amino acid sequence: CATSTGGETQYF. Complete variable domain (other parts from reference TRBV15 and TRBJ2-5): DAMVIQNPRYQVTQFGKPVTLSCSQTLNHNVMYWYQQKSSQAPKLLFHYYDKDFNNEADTPDNFQSRRPNTSFCFLDIRSPGLGDTAMYLCATSTGGETQYFGPGTRLLVL.

The sample holds many counts of this clone. J is TRBJ2-5 and V is TRBV4-1, with TRBD1 matching 9 bases. The germline V gene has CDR1 MGHRA and CDR2 YSYEKL. Unmatched junction bases numbered 3, after V lost 3 bases and J lost 4 bases. The CDR3 covers 14 residues. The CDR3, as DNA: TGCGCCAGCAGCCAGAGACAGGGGGGAGAGACCCAGTACTTC. Amino acid sequence: CASSQRQGGETQYF.

This clone has ten or more counts. V and J are TRBV27 and TRBJ2-7, with D possibly being TRBD1 (5 bases). The CDR3 consists of 14 residues. Deletions cut 4 bases from V and 3 bases from J, with 13 bases between. Germline V CDR1 and CDR2: MNHEY, SMNVEV (reference sequence). The CDR3 sequence is CASSSLDTNYEQYF. CDR3 nucleotide sequence: TGTGCCAGCAGTTCTTTGGACACTAACTACGAGCAGTACTTC.

This clone has ten or more counts. The J gene is TRBJ2-5, the V gene TRBV5-1, with 7 bases aligning to TRBD1. Germline V gene sequence: CDR1 SGHRS, CDR2 YFSETQ. The J segment lost 2 bases and the V segment lost 7 bases, leaving 2 bases of the junction unmatched. This CDR3 region has 12 residues. Here the CDR3 DNA reads TGCGCCAGCGGGGACAGACAAGAGACCCAGTACTTC. It codes for CASGDRQETQYF.

J is TRBJ1-5 and V is TRBV20-1, with D unresolved. The V gene's germline CDR1 is DFQATT and CDR2 SNEGSKA (reference sequence). The CDR3 is 13 amino acids. Trimming took 1 base from V and 1 from J, leaving 5 bases between them. The chain's CDR3 is CSARGGSNQPQHF. The CDR3 DNA reads as TGCAGTGCTAGAGGTGGAAGCAATCAGCCCCAGCATTTT.

The table lists this clone with many counts. The rearrangement joins TRBV6-1 to TRBJ1-1, with 7 positions matching TRBD1. Germline V CDR1 and CDR2: MNHNS, SASEGT. Trimming cost V 7 bases and J 11 bases; bases outside gene matches: 7. The CDR3 loop spans 11 amino acids. The CDR3 coding sequence is TGTGCCAGCACCCGGGAGGGGGCGGCTTTCTTT. This encodes CASTREGAAFF.

By sample share, this clone is medium-sized. The chain combines TRBV27 with TRBJ1-2; D is possibly TRBD1 (6 bases). This CDR3 contains 20 residues. CDR1 and CDR2 from the germline V gene are MNHEY and SMNVEV (reference sequence). Trimming cost V 0 bases and J 5 bases, with 28 bases left between them. This chain's CDR3 is CASSLSTTYRDPLSKYGYTF. In nucleotides, the CDR3 is TGTGCCAGCAGTTTATCCACTACCTACAGGGACCCATTATCGAAGTATGGCTACACCTTC.

For the CDR3, the DNA is TGCAGTGCTACCAAGACGCCGTGGGGGCACTATCAGCCCCAGCATTTT. The encoded protein is CSATKTPWGHYQPQHF. The chain has TRBV20-1 and TRBJ1-5, with D tentatively TRBD1 (6 bases). This CDR3 has 16 residues. The germline V gene encodes CDR1 DFQATT and CDR2 SNEGSKA (reference sequence). V was clipped by 4 bases and J by 5 bases, with 21 bases between them.

The chain combines TRBV27 with TRBJ2-7; D not certain. The CDR3 contains 15 residues. The V gene lost 0 bases and the J gene lost 3 bases, with 12 bases spanning the gap. Germline V gives CDR1 MNHEY, CDR2 SMNVEV (reference sequence). CDR3 sequence reads: CASSLSAVRRYEQYF. CDR3 DNA sequence: TGTGCCAGCAGTTTATCAGCTGTGCGGCGCTACGAGCAGTACTTC.

This clone was picked up many times. The V and J genes are TRBV20-1 and TRBJ2-4, with D uncertain. Per germline, CDR1 DFQATT and CDR2 SNEGSKA (reference sequence). The CDR3 has 13 residues. Trimming took off 6 bases at V and 0 bases at J, with 9 bases between the two ends. CDR3 sequence reads: CSALFSAKNIQYF. The CDR3 DNA sequence: TGCAGTGCCCTCTTTTCAGCCAAAAACATTCAGTACTTC.